Listed here are 13 T cell receptor beta chains from one sample, sequenced in a study of glioma-infiltrating T cells. The iRepertoire nested amplicon-rescue multiplex PCR amplified TCR alpha and beta CDR3s from RNA. TCRdb redid the calling of the multiplex PCR reads with MiXCR, one entry per CDR3 protein. The sample includes 3,000 to 3,500 distinct CDR3 sequences, around 45% of them seen just once. Sequencing used glioma tissue, nonneoplastic brain tissue, or PBMCs (not recorded which). The receptors here all came from a human donor with low-grade glioma or glioblastoma, undergoing nonglioma brain surgery, or in good health (not recorded which).

The rearrangement links TRBV29-1 to TRBJ2-1; 9 positions agree with TRBD1. V shed 7 bases and J 8 bases; nucleotides not matched to a gene: 6. The germline V gene encodes CDR1 SQVTM and CDR2 ANQGSEA. This CDR3 region has 12 residues. The CDR3 DNA follows: TGCAGCGCCGCACAGGGGGCGGATGAGCAGTTCTTC. Translating it yields CSAAQGADEQFF.

The chain recombines TRBV15 with TRBJ1-2, with a possible D match to TRBD1 (5 bases). V was trimmed by 3 bases and J by 6 bases, leaving 11 bases between them. This CDR3 contains 13 residues. Germline V lookup: CDR1 LNHNV, CDR2 YYDKDF (reference sequence). DNA of the CDR3: TGTGCCACCAGCAGGATAGCGGGGGATGGCTACACCTTC. As protein: CATSRIAGDGYTF.

In regard to this clonotype: A single base separates this from a much larger clone, so it may be a read error. The chain couples TRBV10-3 to TRBJ2-7; 7 bases are shared with TRBD1. Germline V gene sequence: CDR1 ENHRY, CDR2 SYGVKD. V lost 4 bases, J lost 4 bases, and 13 bases stayed unmatched. The CDR3 runs to 16 residues. CDR3 sequence reads: CAISGDPGQWIYEQYF. In nucleotides, the CDR3 is TGTGCCATCAGTGGTGACCCGGGACAGTGGATTTACGAGCAGTACTTC.

V and J are TRBV7-2 and TRBJ2-1; 11 bases agree with TRBD2. The CDR3 consists of 15 residues. The J segment lost 7 bases and the V segment lost 4 bases, leaving 6 bases of the junction unmatched. Germline lookup yields CDR1 SGHTA and CDR2 FQGNSA. The CDR3 reads CASSSLAGGYNEQFF. Written as DNA, the CDR3 is TGTGCCAGCAGCTCCCTAGCGGGAGGTTATAATGAGCAGTTCTTC.

By share, this clonotype ranks as medium-sized. The chain links TRBV12-3 or TRBV12-4 to TRBJ1-1, with TRBD1 matching over 7 bases. V trimming: 5 bases; J trimming: 4 bases; junction bases outside the gene matches: 7. The CDR3 is made up of 14 amino acids. This chain's CDR3 is CASSPTGLGTEAFF. The CDR3 DNA follows: TGTGCCAGCAGTCCGACAGGGCTCGGCACTGAAGCTTTCTTT.

This clonotype was seen at least ten times. For the CDR3, the DNA is TGTGCCTGCAGACAGGGACAGCAGCAGTTCTTC. Residues: CACRQGQQQFF. The chain links TRBV19 to TRBJ2-1; 7 bases are a match to TRBD1. The V and J ends lost 11 bases and 11 bases, in that order; junction bases with no gene match: 9. In germline, CDR1 is LNHDA, CDR2 SQIVND (reference sequence). CDR3 length: 11 amino acids.

This clonotype is medium-sized (0.01 to 0.1%) within its sample. The chain carries TRBV28 and TRBJ2-7, with a tentative D call TRBD1 (6 bases). The CDR3 is 15 residues long. CDR1 MDHEN and CDR2 SYDVKM come from the germline V gene. Trimming stripped 6 bases from V and 0 bases from J, with 15 bases between. The CDR3, as DNA: TGTGCCAGCAGGTCGTACAGGGTACCCTCCTACGAGCAGTACTTC. Translation: CASRSYRVPSYEQYF.

The chain has TRBV30 and TRBJ2-5, with D possibly matching TRBD1 (6 bases). CDR3 length: 14 amino acids. V lost 0 bases, J lost 3 bases, and 11 bases lay in between. The germline CDR1 and CDR2 sequences are GTSNPN and SVGIG (reference sequence). The CDR3 DNA reads TGTGCCTGGAGTGTTTCCAGGACAGAAGAGACCCAGTACTTC. Translating gives CAWSVSRTEETQYF.

This clonotype occurred once. A read error is possible here, since a much larger clone lies one base away. This sequence joins TRBV4-2 and TRBJ2-7, with D maybe TRBD2 (6 bases). Trimming took 2 bases from V and 3 from J, leaving 26 bases between them. The V gene's germline CDR1 is LGHNA and CDR2 YNFKEQ. This CDR3 has 19 residues. CDR3 region: CASSQSSGPSNARGYEQYF. The DNA for the CDR3 is TGTGCCAGCAGCCAATCGTCTGGCCCTTCAAACGCGCGGGGCTACGAGCAGTACTTC.

This clonotype was detected many times. The gene calls are TRBV4-2 and TRBJ2-7; weak D call: TRBD1 (6 bases). Germline CDR1 LGHNA, CDR2 YNFKEQ. Trimming removed 0 bases at V and 5 bases at J, with 8 bases between. The CDR3 is 13 amino acids. The CDR3 here is CASSQDEGDEQYF. The CDR3 nucleotides read TGTGCCAGCAGCCAAGATGAGGGGGACGAGCAGTACTTC.

Details on this clonotype: A much larger clone differs by one base, so this may be a read error. This chain joins TRBV12-3 or TRBV12-4 and TRBJ1-5, with D unclear. This CDR3 region has 13 residues. V lost 6 bases and J 5 bases, leaving 11 bases between the germline ends. CDR3 in DNA: TGTGCCAGCAGGGACTGGGGAGATCAGCCCCAGCATTTT. As protein: CASRDWGDQPQHF.

For this clonotype: A much larger clone lies a single base off, so this may be a read error. The chain carries TRBV12-3 or TRBV12-4 and TRBJ2-7; 7 bases map to TRBD2. This CDR3 spans 12 amino acids. CDR3 region: CDSNLREGEQYF. DNA of the CDR3: TGTGACAGCAACCTCAGGGAGGGCGAGCAGTACTTC.

This clonotype appeared a few times. The chain combines TRBV9 with TRBJ1-6; D is perhaps TRBD1 (5 bases). The V and J ends lost 3 bases and 2 bases respectively, with 15 bases between them. Germline V gene data show CDR1 as SGDLS and CDR2 as YYNGEE. The CDR3 totals 17 residues. The CDR3 spells CASSADSGATYNSPLHF. CDR3 bases: TGTGCCAGCAGCGCGGACTCCGGGGCGACCTATAATTCACCCCTCCACTTT.